This record looks at one T cell receptor beta chain sequence and its context. The sample belongs to a study of CD8 T cells in Susac syndrome. With random hexamers, roughly 0.45 to 1 ug RNA was reverse transcribed. Multiplex immunoSEQ PCR targeted 54 Vbeta and 13 Jbeta TCR beta segments. TCRdb recomputed calls from the immunoSEQ multiplex PCR reads with MiXCR, one row per CDR3 protein. The sample has 140,000 or so distinct CDR3 sequences, 90% to 95% seen once; the top ten hold around 0.12%. Germline V gives CDR1 DFQATT, CDR2 SNEGSKA (reference sequence). The CDR3 covers 14 residues. Trimming removed 4 bases from V and 4 bases from J, with 16 bases in between. From blood CD8+ and CD4+ T cells, TCR beta sequences were generated. The multiple sclerosis control cohort comprised treatment-naive individuals presenting with stable or active relapsing-remitting disease. Negative isolation was applied to CD8+ and CD4+ T cells, and FACS enrichment was applied to TEMRA cells.

The material sequenced was CD4+ T cells from PBMCs. This sequence was found in a human donor with multiple sclerosis. The chain carries TRBV20-1 and TRBJ1-1, with no clear D. DNA for the CDR3: TGCAGTGCTACCAAAGACGCACGGTCCACTGAAGCTTTCTTT. Its protein is CSATKDARSTEAFF.